The entry that follows covers one TCR beta chain sequence. Its antigen is unidentified. Repertoires were generated with immunoSEQ multiplex PCR, while TCRdb's copy carries only in-frame clones and drops some. The data contain a few hundred thousand clones, roughly 88% of them singletons. V trimming: 8 bases; J trimming: 0 bases; junction bases outside the gene matches: 1. CDR1 and CDR2 from the germline V gene are ENHRY and SYGVKD. The CDR3 extends over 12 amino acids. The data derive from a study of cytomegalovirus exposure and HLA in healthy donors. Overall study context: The same platform as the roughly 630 first-cohort repertoires was used for the 120 or so validation repertoires, a later analysis reported. Study outcomes and limitations: The CMV antigen specificity of a few CMV-associated chains was confirmed through in vitro analysis. In the approximately 120 validation repertoires, a later analysis found that first-cohort TCR clusters tended to co-occur.

The source of this sequence is a woman between 18 and 29 years old in good health and CMV-seronegative. J is TRBJ2-7 and V is TRBV10-3, with 7 nucleotides matching TRBD2. Sequenced input: PBMCs. The CDR3 here is CAIRTSSYEQYF. CDR3 nucleotide sequence: TGTGCCATCCGGACTAGCTCCTACGAGCAGTACTTC.